Listed below are T cell receptor beta chains from one sample, sequenced in a study of cytomegalovirus exposure and HLA in healthy donors. Assay used: immunoSEQ multiplex PCR; TCRdb lists only in-frame clones, some missing. The repertoire has some 150,000 clones, roughly 80% of them found once; the top ten carry 3.5% to 5.5%. Source material: PBMCs. The receptor set was obtained from a woman between 40 and 55 years old in good health and CMV-seropositive. The conserved cysteine and the conserved F or W are not part of the CDR3 here. The order of the fields is V gene, J gene, CDR3 protein.

TRBV4-1	TRBJ2-1	ASSQGLAGGWYNEQF
TRBV6-1	TRBJ1-1	ASQTARNTEAF
TRBV15	TRBJ2-2	ATSRAFWELLTGELF
TRBV5-5	TRBJ2-1	ASSELEGSYNEQF
TRBV25-1	TRBJ2-6	ASSRGGSGANVLT
TRBV6-5	TRBJ1-2	ASSYSGGTVYGYT
TRBV7-2	TRBJ2-1	ASSSGTGEYNEQF
TRBV7-9	TRBJ2-3	ASKSSGSSTDTQY
TRBV4-1	TRBJ2-3	ASSHGTSGDTDTQY
TRBV6-5	TRBJ2-7	ASSFLGISYEQY
TRBV11-3	TRBJ2-5	ASSLNSQETQY
TRBV27	TRBJ2-4	ASSLSLARNIQY
TRBV30	TRBJ2-1	ACSALSSYNERF
TRBV6-4	TRBJ2-1	ASLIAGPYNEQF
TRBV27	TRBJ1-4	ASSGLLTGEKLF
TRBV9	TRBJ2-7	ASSPDSGSSYEQY
TRBV5-4	TRBJ2-1	ASSSGPGLAGGGEQF
TRBV5-4	TRBJ2-1	ASSSGGQVNEQF
TRBV7-2	TRBJ2-3	ASSSGHGGTDTQY
TRBV5-1	-	ASSLVGQGYEQY
TRBV7-2	TRBJ2-7	ASSLDYYEQY
TRBV9	TRBJ2-2	ASSVEPGKNTGELF
TRBV5-1	TRBJ2-3	ASEGQTDTQY
TRBV7-9	TRBJ2-5	ASSQTGSGEQY
TRBV15	TRBJ2-7	ATSDSGETYEQY
TRBV6-1	TRBJ1-3	ASSESFWARSGNTIY
TRBV4-2	TRBJ2-7	ASSRDGLSYEQY
TRBV7-8	TRBJ1-1	ASSLIVETKAF